These 18 T cell receptor beta chains share one sample of origin, sequenced in a study of cytotoxic CD8 clonotypes in ibrutinib-treated CLL. Here immunoSEQ multiplex PCR was the method, and the copy in TCRdb shows in-frame clones only, minus some. Seen here are 55,000 to 80,000 clones, approximately 57% observed once, and the top ten hold about 14%. Here the sequenced sample was PBMCs, taken after 12 months of ibrutinib treatment. The source is a human donor with chronic lymphocytic leukemia.

The rearrangement links TRBV6-5 to TRBJ1-3, with TRBD1 matching 7 bases. Germline V gene sequence: CDR1 MNHEY, CDR2 SVGAGI. The CDR3 spans 15 residues. The V and J ends lost 6 bases and 0 bases, in that order; junction bases with no gene match: 5. The CDR3 DNA is TGTGCCAGCAGCGACAGGGAAAGCTCTGGAAACACCATATATTTT. Protein product: CASSDRESSGNTIYF.

The chain recombines TRBV5-1 with TRBJ2-5; 9 bases are shared with TRBD2. Germline loops: CDR1 SGHRS, CDR2 YFSETQ. This CDR3 region has 14 residues. Trimming cost V 4 bases and J 5 bases; bases outside gene matches: 6. As DNA, the CDR3 is TGCGCCAGCAGCGTACTAGCGGGCAGGGAGACCCAGTACTTC. This encodes CASSVLAGRETQYF.

The V call is TRBV5-6, the J call TRBJ1-2, with 7 bases matching TRBD1. Per germline, CDR1 SGHDT and CDR2 YYEEEE. The CDR3 totals 15 residues. The V segment lost 4 bases and the J segment 4 bases; nucleotides outside the gene matches: 10. CDR3 amino acids: CASSLGTEGSYGYTF. DNA of the CDR3: TGTGCCAGCAGCCTCGGGACAGAGGGAAGCTATGGCTACACCTTC. Looking up the rest from reference TRBV5-6 and TRBJ1-2 gives the full variable domain: DAGVTQSPTHLIKTRGQQVTLRCSPKSGHDTVSWYQQALGQGPQFIFQYYEEEERQRGNFPDRFSGHQFPNYSSELNVNALLLGDSALYLCASSLGTEGSYGYTFGSGTRLTVV.

The chain recombines TRBV7-9 with TRBJ2-1; perhaps TRBD2 as D (5 bases). From germline, CDR1 is SEHNR and CDR2 FQNEAQ (reference sequence). Trimming removed 1 base from V and 0 bases from J, with 13 bases in between. The CDR3 length is 17 residues. CDR3 amino acids: CASSLVAQKSSYNEQFF. DNA of the CDR3: TGTGCCAGCAGCTTAGTAGCGCAGAAGAGCTCCTACAATGAGCAGTTCTTC. The full variable domain, completed using reference TRBV7-9 and TRBJ2-1, is DTGVSQNPRHKITKRGQNVTFRCDPISEHNRLYWYRQTLGQGPEFLTYFQNEAQLEKSRLLSDRFSAERPKGSFSTLEIQRTEQGDSAMYLCASSLVAQKSSYNEQFFGPGTRLTVL.

J is TRBJ2-2 and V is TRBV7-6; 7 positions agree with TRBD1. Germline assignment: CDR1 SGHVS and CDR2 FNYEAQ. V lost 1 base, J lost 6 bases, and 11 bases stayed unmatched. This CDR3 region has 17 residues. The CDR3 reads CASSLVPGGRSAGELFF. The CDR3 nucleotides read TGTGCCAGCAGCTTAGTCCCAGGGGGTAGGTCGGCCGGGGAGCTGTTTTTT.

This clone occurred once. CDR3 nucleotide sequence: TGTGCCAGCTCACCACCGAGAGGGGAAGGCTACACCTTC. Protein product: CASSPPRGEGYTF. The chain couples TRBV18 to TRBJ1-2; the D gene is possibly TRBD1 (5 bases). The germline gives CDR1 KGHSH, CDR2 LQKENI. This CDR3 is 13 amino acids long. The germline V and J ends were trimmed by 0 bases and 8 bases, with 10 bases remaining between them.

This chain joins TRBV28 and TRBJ1-1, with 8 bases matching TRBD1. CDR3 length: 14 residues. J was trimmed by 0 bases and V by 8 bases; bases with no gene match: 5. The germline CDR1 and CDR2 sequences are MDHEN and SYDVKM. The CDR3 loop is CASAGGALNTEAFF. CDR3 DNA sequence: TGTGCCAGCGCAGGGGGCGCATTGAACACTGAAGCTTTCTTT.

The rearrangement uses TRBV19 and TRBJ2-3; unclear D gene. Germline V gene lookup returns CDR1 LNHDA and CDR2 SQIVND (reference sequence). CDR3 length: 14 amino acids. The germline V and J ends were trimmed by 6 bases and 7 bases, with 17 bases remaining between them. CDR3 coding DNA: TGTGCCAGTAGGAGGTCTACCCGAGAATATACGCAGTATTTT. Translated, it gives CASRRSTREYTQYF.

This clone was seen just once. This chain connects TRBV7-2 to TRBJ2-1, with TRBD2 identical over 11 bases. CDR3 length equals 16 residues. V was pared by 1 base and J by 5 bases, with 4 bases of the junction left unmatched. Germline loops: CDR1 SGHTA, CDR2 FQGNSA. CDR3 nucleotide sequence: TGTGCCAGCAGCTTAGAATCGGGACTAGCGGACAATGAGCAGTTCTTC. This sequence encodes CASSLESGLADNEQFF.

In nucleotides, the CDR3 is TGTGCCAGCAGCTTAGATTCCCGGGGTACTGAAGCTTTCTTT. Protein sequence: CASSLDSRGTEAFF. This chain joins TRBV7-2 and TRBJ1-1; no firm D call. CDR3 length: 14 amino acids. V lost 1 base, J lost 5 bases, and 11 bases lay in between. CDR1 is SGHTA, CDR2 FQGNSA, per germline.

This clone was detected ten times or more. Distinct nucleotide sequences in the sample also encode this CDR3. The rearrangement uses TRBV15 and TRBJ1-5; D unresolved. Germline CDR1 reads LNHNV; CDR2 reads YYDKDF (reference sequence). CDR3 length: 14 residues. Trimming took off 1 base at V and 2 bases at J, with 6 bases between the two ends. DNA for the CDR3: TGTGCCACCAGCAGAGGCGGTGGCAATCAGCCCCAGCATTTT. Its protein is CATSRGGGNQPQHF.

This clone was seen only a few times. The chain carries TRBV19 and TRBJ2-7, with a weak D call TRBD1 (7 bases). V lost 9 bases and J 1 base, leaving 13 bases between the germline ends. Germline V CDR1 and CDR2: LNHDA, SQIVND (reference sequence). The CDR3 extends over 13 amino acids. The CDR3, as DNA: TGTGCCAGCCAGCAGGGGGGTTCCTACGAGCAGTACTTC. This translates into CASQQGGSYEQYF.

The chain employs TRBV6-1 and TRBJ2-7; 12 bases are shared with TRBD2. This CDR3 spans 15 amino acids. Germline-derived CDR1 and CDR2 are MNHNS and SASEGT. V gave up 4 bases and J gave up 2 bases; unmatched junction bases: 3. This CDR3 is CASSGLAGAPYEQYF. Written as DNA, the CDR3 is TGTGCCAGCAGTGGACTAGCGGGAGCGCCCTACGAGCAGTACTTC.

J is TRBJ2-3 and V is TRBV29-1; 8 bases are shared with TRBD1. V lost 3 bases and J lost 3; bases outside the gene matches: 8. The germline V gene encodes CDR1 SQVTM and CDR2 ANQGSEA. The CDR3 length is 15 residues. This CDR3 is CSVDGLRGRTDTQYF. CDR3 DNA sequence: TGCAGCGTTGACGGCCTCAGGGGGCGGACAGATACGCAGTATTTT.

The chain links TRBV5-6 to TRBJ2-2; D not resolved. Germline V CDR1 and CDR2: SGHDT, YYEEEE. This CDR3 has 16 residues. With 1 base removed from V and 5 bases from J, the gap between germline ends came to 15 bases. CDR3 nucleotide sequence: TGTGCCAGCAGCTTGTTAGTCAGGTCTGGTACCGGGGAGCTGTTTTTT. This gives the protein CASSLLVRSGTGELFF.

J is TRBJ1-2 and V is TRBV6-5; TRBD1 might be the D (5 bases). This CDR3 is 13 amino acids long. Germline V gives CDR1 MNHEY, CDR2 SVGAGI. V dropped 6 bases and J dropped 10 bases, with 18 bases sitting between them. The CDR3 protein is CASSTPGRSDYTF. The CDR3 DNA reads as TGTGCCAGCAGCACCCCGGGACGATCGGACTACACCTTC.

In its sample, this clone was seen many times. The rearrangement uses TRBV6-1 and TRBJ2-1; D uncertain. The V gene's germline CDR1 is MNHNS and CDR2 SASEGT. The CDR3 has 13 residues. The V end lost 6 bases, the J end lost 6 bases, and 12 bases lay between the germline ends. In DNA form, the CDR3 reads TGTGCCAGCAGGCTAGTCCCTCCCAATGAGCAGTTCTTC. Its protein product is CASRLVPPNEQFF.

This clone has just a few counts. The chain employs TRBV13 and TRBJ2-7; 8 nucleotides line up with TRBD2. CDR3 length equals 16 residues. J gave up 0 bases and V 5 bases, and 9 bases lay outside the gene matches. Germline V gives CDR1 PRHDT, CDR2 FYEKMQ (reference sequence). This CDR3 is CASSPEGREVSYEQYF. The DNA of the CDR3 is TGTGCCAGCAGCCCCGAGGGGCGGGAGGTCTCCTACGAGCAGTACTTC.